A single sample is the source of the 21 T cell receptor beta chains below, sequenced in a study of blood T cell repertoires in COVID-19. The protocol was immunoSEQ multiplex PCR, while the TCRdb copy is restricted to in-frame clones and leaves out a portion. This sample has roughly 70,000 clones; roughly 84% occur once, and the top ten carry roughly 2.6%. The material sequenced was peripheral blood. The receptors originated from a man in his 70s with active or convalescent COVID-19.

The V and J genes are TRBV23-1 and TRBJ2-2, with 11 bases that match TRBD1. TRBV23-1 is labeled an ORF, and its function is uncertain. The CDR3 has 19 amino acids. Trimming removed 4 bases from V and 1 base from J; junction bases left unmatched: 11. CDR3 sequence reads: CASSRTGGTLARNTGELFF. CDR3 DNA: TGCGCCAGCAGTCGGACAGGGGGCACACTAGCGAGGAACACCGGGGAGCTGTTTTTT.

The V and J genes are TRBV5-6 and TRBJ1-6, with no clear D. Per the germline V gene, CDR1 is SGHDT and CDR2 is YYEEEE. The CDR3 loop spans 16 amino acids. V lost 0 bases to trimming and J lost 0 bases, with 7 bases between them. CDR3 amino acids: CASSLGRSSYNSPLHF. The CDR3 DNA reads as TGTGCCAGCAGCTTGGGTCGTAGCTCCTATAATTCACCCCTCCACTTT.

V and J are TRBV29-1 and TRBJ2-1, with D maybe TRBD1 (6 bases). CDR1 and CDR2 (germline): SQVTM, ANQGSEA. V lost 7 bases and J 1 base, leaving 14 bases between the germline ends. This CDR3 has 14 amino acids. CDR3 sequence reads: CSGNREGSYNEQFF. The CDR3 DNA follows: TGCAGCGGAAACAGGGAAGGGTCCTACAATGAGCAGTTCTTC.

This clone was seen a handful of times. The chain combines TRBV6-4 with TRBJ1-1, with 9 bases matching TRBD1. CDR1 is MRHNA, CDR2 SNTAGT, per germline. CDR3 size: 12 residues. J gave up 8 bases and V 2 bases, and 0 bases lay outside the gene matches. This chain's CDR3 is CASSDGTGEAFF. CDR3 bases: TGTGCCAGCAGTGACGGGACAGGGGAAGCTTTCTTT.

The gene calls are TRBV28 and TRBJ1-1; D is ambiguous. The germline V gene encodes CDR1 MDHEN and CDR2 SYDVKM. The CDR3 is 14 residues long. V lost 4 bases and J 3 bases, leaving 12 bases between the germline ends. The CDR3 loop is CASSSRESYTEAFF. The CDR3 nucleotides read TGTGCCAGCAGTTCGAGGGAATCCTACACTGAAGCTTTCTTT.

In its sample, this clone was seen a few times. The chain has TRBV16 and TRBJ2-7, with 12 bases identical to TRBD1. V was pared by 0 bases and J by 3 bases, with 6 bases of the junction left unmatched. From germline, CDR1 is KGHSY and CDR2 FQNENV. The CDR3 is made up of 17 amino acids. The CDR3 loop is CASSQSGRDRGLYEQYF. CDR3 nucleotides: TGTGCCAGCAGCCAATCCGGGAGGGACAGGGGGCTCTACGAGCAGTACTTC.

This clone was counted between two and nine times. The chain employs TRBV9 and TRBJ1-2, with no clear D. Germline V gives CDR1 SGDLS, CDR2 YYNGEE. This CDR3 has 14 amino acids. Trimming removed 0 bases at V and 7 bases at J, with 13 bases between. The CDR3: CASSVGSVGFGYTF. As DNA, the CDR3 is TGTGCCAGCAGCGTAGGCTCGGTCGGGTTTGGCTACACCTTC.

The chain is built from TRBV18 and TRBJ2-5, with D perhaps matching TRBD2 (6 bases). Trimming took 5 bases from V and 2 from J, leaving 18 bases between them. The CDR3 covers 16 residues. Germline assignment: CDR1 KGHSH and CDR2 LQKENI. CDR3 sequence: CASSSLISGPQETQYF. The DNA for the CDR3 is TGTGCCAGCTCATCGTTAATTAGCGGCCCACAAGAGACCCAGTACTTC.

The chain links TRBV14 to TRBJ2-2; TRBD1 matches 7 bases. J was trimmed by 4 bases and V by 2 bases; bases with no gene match: 7. The CDR3 covers 16 residues. Germline assignment: CDR1 SGHDN and CDR2 FVKESK. CDR3 amino acids: CASSQNRGGGTGELFF. CDR3 bases: TGTGCCAGCAGCCAAAACAGGGGCGGAGGCACCGGGGAGCTGTTTTTT. The full variable domain, its missing parts supplied by reference TRBV14 and TRBJ2-2, is EAGVTQFPSHSVIEKGQTVTLRCDPISGHDNLYWYRRVMGKEIKFLLHFVKESKQDESGMPNNRFLAERTGGTYSTLKVQPAELEDSGVYFCASSQNRGGGTGELFFGEGSRLTVL.

Turning to this clone: One junction end does not reproduce the germline sequence, and a read error may be involved. This chain connects TRBV11-2 to TRBJ2-1; 8 bases match TRBD2. The CDR3 runs 18 residues. Germline loops: CDR1 SGHAT, CDR2 FQNNGV. This CDR3 is CASSLGHPGLASFNEQFF. CDR3 coding DNA: TGTGCCAGCAGCTTAGGGCACCCCGGACTAGCTTCCTTCAATGAGCAGTTCTTC.

This clone was detected only once. This chain joins TRBV5-5 and TRBJ2-2; 8 positions agree with TRBD2. V was pared by 3 bases and J by 6 bases, with 13 bases of the junction left unmatched. CDR1 and CDR2 from the germline V gene are SGHKS and YYEKEE (reference sequence). The CDR3 has 17 amino acids. CDR3 sequence: CASSWAPRGGLAGELFF. Here the CDR3 DNA reads TGTGCCAGCAGCTGGGCTCCCCGGGGGGGCCTCGCCGGGGAGCTGTTTTTT.

The chain has TRBV27 and TRBJ1-2; TRBD1 matches at 7 bases. The ends lost 6 bases at V and 0 bases at J; junction bases unmatched: 4. The CDR3 sequence is 14 residues long. Germline V gene sequence: CDR1 MNHEY, CDR2 SMNVEV (reference sequence). The CDR3 loop is CASSRDRTNYGYTF. CDR3 sequence (DNA): TGTGCCAGCAGCCGGGACAGAACTAACTATGGCTACACCTTC.

This chain connects TRBV11-2 to TRBJ1-5, with D possibly being TRBD1 (5 bases). Per the germline V gene, CDR1 is SGHAT and CDR2 is FQNNGV. V dropped 5 bases and J dropped 5 bases, with 13 bases sitting between them. This CDR3 region has 14 residues. CDR3 region: CASSSGGGDQPQHF. In DNA form, the CDR3 reads TGTGCCAGCAGCAGCGGGGGAGGGGATCAGCCCCAGCATTTT.

This chain connects TRBV11-2 to TRBJ1-6; D gene unclear. The CDR3 sequence is 12 residues long. V was clipped by 5 bases and J by 5 bases, with 4 bases between them. Germline loops: CDR1 SGHAT, CDR2 FQNNGV. The CDR3 region has the DNA TGTGCCAGCAGCCGGGATAATTCACCCCTCCACTTT. Its translation is CASSRDNSPLHF.

The V and J genes are TRBV5-1 and TRBJ1-1; no reliable D call. This CDR3 spans 13 amino acids. From germline, CDR1 is SGHRS and CDR2 YFSETQ. The V gene lost 0 bases and the J gene lost 1 base, with 4 bases spanning the gap. Here the CDR3 DNA reads TGCGCCAGCAGCTTGGCTAAGAACACTGAAGCTTTCTTT. This translates into CASSLAKNTEAFF. Looking up the rest from reference TRBV5-1 and TRBJ1-1 gives the full variable domain: KAGVTQTPRYLIKTRGQQVTLSCSPISGHRSVSWYQQTPGQGLQFLFEYFSETQRNKGNFPGRFSGRQFSNSRSEMNVSTLELGDSALYLCASSLAKNTEAFFGQGTRLTVV.

The J gene is TRBJ2-1, the V gene TRBV30; D is perhaps TRBD1 (5 bases). The length of the CDR3 is 17 residues. CDR1 and CDR2 from the germline V gene are GTSNPN and SVGIG (reference sequence). V was shortened by 3 bases and J by 0 bases, with 18 bases between the two germline ends. CDR3 DNA: TGTGCCTGGAGCGCAAACCAGGGATTAAGCTCCTACAATGAGCAGTTCTTC. Translation: CAWSANQGLSSYNEQFF.

This clone was counted between two and nine times. The rearrangement links TRBV16 to TRBJ1-1; the D gene is possibly TRBD1 (5 bases). The CDR3 contains 14 residues. V gave up 4 bases and J gave up 1 base, with 10 bases separating them. Germline V gene lookup returns CDR1 KGHSY and CDR2 FQNENV. DNA of the CDR3: TGTGCCAGCAGCCGGCAGGGCAAGAACACTGAAGCTTTCTTT. It specifies CASSRQGKNTEAFF.

The chain is built from TRBV9 and TRBJ1-5; weak D call: TRBD1 (5 bases). Germline CDR1 and CDR2: SGDLS and YYNGEE. The CDR3 runs to 15 residues. Trimming pared 3 bases from V and 2 bases from J, leaving 12 bases between. The CDR3 region is CASSEGLSGNQPQHF. CDR3 coding DNA: TGTGCCAGCAGCGAGGGGCTTTCGGGCAATCAGCCCCAGCATTTT.

The chain links TRBV29-1 to TRBJ1-1, with D uncertain. The length of the CDR3 is 13 residues. Germline CDR1 SQVTM, CDR2 ANQGSEA. V was trimmed by 0 bases and J by 11 bases, leaving 16 bases between them. The CDR3 protein is CSVEDWEASRAFF. CDR3 DNA: TGCAGCGTTGAAGATTGGGAGGCCTCTCGGGCTTTCTTT.

J is TRBJ2-1 and V is TRBV18; TRBD1 agrees at 12 bases. Germline CDR1 is KGHSH and CDR2 is LQKENI. CDR3 size: 14 residues. Trimming at V came to 3 bases and at J to 8 bases, leaving 2 bases not matched to a gene. The CDR3 bases are TGTGCCAGCTCACCGGGACAGGGGGCATATGAGCAGTTCTTC. Its protein is CASSPGQGAYEQFF. Supplemented by reference TRBV18 and TRBJ2-1, the full variable domain reads NAGVMQNPRHLVRRRGQEARLRCSPMKGHSHVYWYRQLPEEGLKFMVYLQKENIIDESGMPKERFSAEFPKEGPSILRIQQVVRGDSAAYFCASSPGQGAYEQFFGPGTRLTVL.

The chain combines TRBV6-2 or TRBV6-3 with TRBJ2-2; 14 positions agree with TRBD2. Germline V lookup: CDR1 MNHEY, CDR2 SVGEGT. The CDR3 covers 17 residues. The V segment lost 5 bases and the J segment 6 bases; nucleotides outside the gene matches: 8. CDR3 amino acids: CASSTRLAGGFAGELFF. CDR3 bases: TGTGCCAGCAGTACAAGACTAGCGGGAGGGTTCGCCGGGGAGCTGTTTTTT.